Presented here are 16 T cell receptor beta chains from one specimen sequenced in a study of blood T cell repertoires in COVID-19. TCRdb's table, derived via immunoSEQ multiplex PCR, lists solely in-frame clones and lacks some. The top ten clones hold around 1.5% of a sample with about 250,000 clones, more than 75% of them seen once. The sequencing sample was made of peripheral blood. Source of these receptors: an older woman who had recovered from COVID-19.

J is TRBJ2-7 and V is TRBV27; 12 bases line up with TRBD2. Germline loops: CDR1 MNHEY, CDR2 SMNVEV (reference sequence). The CDR3 consists of 16 residues. After removal of 4 bases from V and 4 bases from J, the junction contained 8 bases not matched to a gene. In nucleotides, the CDR3 is TGTGCCAGCAGTTCCCCACGGACTAGCGGGACGTACGAGCAGTACTTC. The encoded protein is CASSSPRTSGTYEQYF.

The chain recombines TRBV29-1 with TRBJ1-1; a possible D gene is TRBD1 (6 bases). The length of the CDR3 is 13 residues. The germline CDR1 and CDR2 sequences are SQVTM and ANQGSEA. Trimming left V 3 bases short and J 4 bases short, with 12 bases between. The CDR3 reads CSVDKVGGTEAFF. DNA of the CDR3: TGCAGCGTTGATAAGGTAGGGGGCACTGAAGCTTTCTTT.

J is TRBJ1-1 and V is TRBV7-9, with D hard to call. Trimming removed 3 bases at V and 0 bases at J, with 5 bases between. The CDR3 sequence is 13 residues long. The germline V gene encodes CDR1 SEHNR and CDR2 FQNEAQ (reference sequence). CDR3 protein: CASSLEMNTEAFF. The CDR3 DNA follows: TGTGCCAGCAGCTTGGAGATGAACACTGAAGCTTTCTTT. The full variable domain, rest sourced from reference TRBV7-9 and TRBJ1-1, is DTGVSQNPRHKITKRGQNVTFRCDPISEHNRLYWYRQTLGQGPEFLTYFQNEAQLEKSRLLSDRFSAERPKGSFSTLEIQRTEQGDSAMYLCASSLEMNTEAFFGQGTRLTVV.

A word on this clone: The sample contains more than one DNA sequence encoding this CDR3. This chain uses TRBV5-1 with TRBJ2-3, with a tentative D call TRBD2 (5 bases). The CDR3 extends over 14 amino acids. Germline CDR1 is SGHRS and CDR2 is YFSETQ. V was cut by 0 bases and J by 0 bases, with 5 bases left in between. CDR3 amino acids: CASSLGLSTDTQYF. Here the CDR3 DNA reads TGCGCCAGCAGCTTGGGACTAAGCACAGATACGCAGTATTTT.

The V call is TRBV13, the J call TRBJ1-1; 8 bases line up with TRBD1. CDR3 size: 15 residues. CDR1 and CDR2 from the germline V gene are PRHDT and FYEKMQ (reference sequence). V shed 5 bases, J shed 4 bases, and the junction held 9 bases outside the gene matches. This CDR3 reads CASSARQGWATEAFF. In DNA form, the CDR3 reads TGTGCCAGCAGCGCCAGACAGGGGTGGGCCACTGAAGCTTTCTTT.

The CDR3 nucleotides are TGTGCCAGCAGCTTGGGTCACAGTGTGGCCACTGAAGCTTTCTTT. Translating gives CASSLGHSVATEAFF. The chain uses TRBV5-4 and TRBJ1-1; no firm D call. The CDR3 consists of 15 residues. The V and J ends lost 0 bases and 4 bases respectively, with 13 bases between them. CDR1 and CDR2 from the germline V gene are SGHNT and YYREEE (reference sequence).

The chain couples TRBV7-2 to TRBJ2-5; 8 nucleotides match TRBD2. V lost 2 bases to trimming and J lost 1 base; unmatched junction nucleotides: 3. The CDR3 extends over 15 amino acids. Germline loops: CDR1 SGHTA, CDR2 FQGNSA. CDR3 residues: CASSLNGGVQETQYF. The CDR3 DNA sequence: TGTGCCAGCAGCTTAAACGGGGGGGTCCAAGAGACCCAGTACTTC. Supplemented by reference TRBV7-2 and TRBJ2-5, the full variable domain reads GAGVSQSPSNKVTEKGKDVELRCDPISGHTALYWYRQSLGQGLEFLIYFQGNSAPDKSGLPSDRFSAERTGGSVSTLTIQRTQQEDSAVYLCASSLNGGVQETQYFGPGTRLLVL.

V gene TRBV6-5 combines with J gene TRBJ1-4, with TRBD1 identical over 7 bases. Germline CDR1 reads MNHEY; CDR2 reads SVGAGI. The V gene end was trimmed by 6 bases and the J gene end by 4 bases; junction bases not matched to a gene: 5. This CDR3 comprises 14 residues. DNA for the CDR3: TGTGCCAGCAGAAGGGACAGTCTTAATGAAAAACTGTTTTTT. Translating gives CASRRDSLNEKLFF.

The chain combines TRBV6-6 with TRBJ2-1; D unresolved. Trimming pared 2 bases from V and 10 bases from J, leaving 9 bases between. Per the germline V gene, CDR1 is MNHNY and CDR2 is SVGAGI (reference sequence). This CDR3 contains 12 residues. CDR3 DNA: TGTGCCAGCAGTTACGAAAAGACAGAGCAGTTCTTC. Protein: CASSYEKTEQFF.

This rearrangement joins TRBV28 to TRBJ1-1; D not resolved. Germline-derived CDR1 and CDR2 are MDHEN and SYDVKM. The CDR3 covers 14 residues. V was pared by 6 bases and J by 4 bases, with 15 bases between. This CDR3 is CASRTRGFGTEAFF. Written as DNA, the CDR3 is TGTGCCAGCAGGACCAGAGGGTTCGGCACTGAAGCTTTCTTT. The variable domain in full, with the rest retrieved from reference TRBV28 and TRBJ1-1, is DVKVTQSSRYLVKRTGEKVFLECVQDMDHENMFWYRQDPGLGLRLIYFSYDVKMKEKGDIPEGYSVSREKKERFSLILESASTNQTSMYLCASRTRGFGTEAFFGQGTRLTVV.

CDR3 nucleotide sequence: TGTGCCAGCAGTCCCCGGGTTAATGAAAAACTGTTTTTT. Translated, it gives CASSPRVNEKLFF. The genes are TRBV6-6 and TRBJ1-4; the D is unclear. Germline CDR1 and CDR2: MNHNY and SVGAGI (reference sequence). V was pared by 5 bases and J by 4 bases, with 8 bases between. This CDR3 spans 13 amino acids.

The J gene is TRBJ2-1, the V gene TRBV7-3; the match to TRBD1 covers 7 bases. The germline V gene encodes CDR1 SGHTA and CDR2 FQGTGA. The trim removed 5 bases at V and 5 bases at J, leaving 9 bases unmatched. The CDR3 spans 15 residues. The DNA for the CDR3 is TGTGCCAGCAGCCCAACCTTGGACAGGAACAATGAGCAGTTCTTC. Its protein is CASSPTLDRNNEQFF.

The chain combines TRBV6-5 with TRBJ2-3, with 9 bases matching TRBD2. Germline assignment: CDR1 MNHEY and CDR2 SVGAGI. This CDR3 is 16 amino acids long. After removal of 3 bases from V and 0 bases from J, the junction contained 4 bases not matched to a gene. This CDR3 reads CASSYLAGLSTDTQYF. The CDR3, as DNA: TGTGCCAGCAGTTATCTAGCGGGGCTAAGCACAGATACGCAGTATTTT.

The chain is built from TRBV20-1 and TRBJ2-7; D gene uncertain. The V gene's germline CDR1 is DFQATT and CDR2 SNEGSKA (reference sequence). V was trimmed by 7 bases and J by 0 bases, leaving 7 bases between them. The CDR3 totals 11 residues. Written as DNA, the CDR3 is TGCAGTGGACGGAGCTCCTACGAGCAGTACTTC. Its translation is CSGRSSYEQYF.

The genes are TRBV29-1 and TRBJ2-1; D may be TRBD2 (5 bases). V was trimmed by 3 bases and J by 10 bases, leaving 16 bases between them. Germline V lookup: CDR1 SQVTM, CDR2 ANQGSEA. This CDR3 comprises 13 residues. The CDR3, as DNA: TGCAGCGTTGATGTGTTAGTTGGGGAGGAGCAGTTCTTC. It yields the protein CSVDVLVGEEQFF.

The chain recombines TRBV11-2 with TRBJ1-2, with 9 bases fitting TRBD1. There are 15 residues in the CDR3. Germline lookup yields CDR1 SGHAT and CDR2 FQNNGV. The junction had 6 bases not matched to a gene; V was cut back by 4 bases and J by 3 bases. The CDR3 is CASSSIRTGDYGYTF. Written as DNA, the CDR3 is TGTGCCAGCAGCTCTATCCGGACAGGGGACTATGGCTACACCTTC.